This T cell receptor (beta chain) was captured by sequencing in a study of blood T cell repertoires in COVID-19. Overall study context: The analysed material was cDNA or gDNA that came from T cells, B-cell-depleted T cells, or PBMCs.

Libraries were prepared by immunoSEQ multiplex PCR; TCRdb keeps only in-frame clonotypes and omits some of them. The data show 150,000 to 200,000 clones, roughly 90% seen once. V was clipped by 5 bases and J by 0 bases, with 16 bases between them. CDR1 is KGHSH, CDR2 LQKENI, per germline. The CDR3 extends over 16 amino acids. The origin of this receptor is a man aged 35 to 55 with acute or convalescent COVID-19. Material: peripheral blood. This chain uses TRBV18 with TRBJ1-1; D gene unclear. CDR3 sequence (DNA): TGTGCCAGCTCAGCGATCGAACAGAAAATGAACACTGAAGCTTTCTTT. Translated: CASSAIEQKMNTEAFF.